This is a list of T cell receptor beta chains from one sample in a study of Tregs in tolerant kidney transplant recipients. Profiling relied on immunoSEQ multiplex PCR, and the TCRdb table lists in-frame clones only, not all of them. The sample comprises around 50,000 clones, 90% to 95% of which are singletons, and about 15% rests with the top ten. The sequencing here drew on CD8+ T cells from blood (PBMCs), taken 24 months after the transplant. The receptor source for this set is a human patient who received a combined kidney and bone marrow transplant. Among the T cells, some may be from the graft donor. CDR3s include the opening cysteine and the closing phenylalanine or tryptophan.

v_gene: TRBV19
j_gene: TRBJ1-2
CDR3aa: CASSPGGFYGYTF

v_gene: TRBV12-2
j_gene: TRBJ2-5
CDR3aa: CASRLRLAGGPKETQYF

v_gene: TRBV14
j_gene: TRBJ1-6
CDR3aa: CASSLMTAPGPYNSPLHF

v_gene: TRBV6-1
j_gene: TRBJ1-5
CDR3aa: CASSGGDYSNQPQHF

v_gene: TRBV6-5
j_gene: TRBJ1-1
CDR3aa: CASSYGARTTEAFF

v_gene: TRBV7-9
j_gene: TRBJ2-2
CDR3aa: CASSPAGSPDTGELFF

v_gene: TRBV4-2
j_gene: TRBJ1-2
CDR3aa: CASSLSARTKSDGYTF

v_gene: TRBV27
j_gene: TRBJ2-1
CDR3aa: CASSLVGQVRYNEQFF

v_gene: TRBV7-9
j_gene: TRBJ1-1
CDR3aa: CASSLNREAFF

v_gene: TRBV9
j_gene: TRBJ2-7
CDR3aa: CASSPRLVGYEQYF

v_gene: TRBV7-9
j_gene: TRBJ2-4
CDR3aa: CASSLAIITGTGPKNIQYF

v_gene: TRBV5-4
j_gene: TRBJ2-3
CDR3aa: CASSLASAPTDTQYF

v_gene: TRBV11-3
j_gene: TRBJ1-1
CDR3aa: CASSFGPGEGTMNTEAFF

v_gene: TRBV29-1
j_gene: -
CDR3aa: CSVEGLAGGPYEQYF

v_gene: TRBV19
j_gene: TRBJ2-1
CDR3aa: CASSIVGEDYNEQFF

v_gene: TRBV13
j_gene: TRBJ2-1
CDR3aa: CASSLVGGIVYNEQFF

v_gene: TRBV4-3
j_gene: TRBJ2-7
CDR3aa: CASSQGQGARSYEQYF

v_gene: TRBV5-6
j_gene: TRBJ1-2
CDR3aa: CASSLGQGNYGYTF

v_gene: TRBV27
j_gene: TRBJ2-2
CDR3aa: CASSPRDREATGELFF

v_gene: TRBV27
j_gene: TRBJ2-1
CDR3aa: CASSLSEEGYNEQFF

v_gene: TRBV5-6
j_gene: TRBJ2-7
CDR3aa: CASSPGLAVYEQYF

v_gene: TRBV30
j_gene: -
CDR3aa: CAWEILQGAAYEQYF

v_gene: TRBV11-2
j_gene: TRBJ2-7
CDR3aa: CASSLGGHLEQYF

v_gene: TRBV5-1
j_gene: TRBJ1-1
CDR3aa: CASSLGQGGKRAEAFF

v_gene: TRBV6-6
j_gene: TRBJ1-1
CDR3aa: CASSYSISGYTEAFF

v_gene: TRBV7-6
j_gene: TRBJ2-7
CDR3aa: CASSSGFLEQYF

v_gene: TRBV14
j_gene: TRBJ1-2
CDR3aa: CASSQVGGYGYTF

v_gene: TRBV7-9
j_gene: TRBJ2-7
CDR3aa: CASTNPDSGLYEQYF

v_gene: TRBV4-1
j_gene: -
CDR3aa: CASSQGGGPPYEQYF

v_gene: TRBV12-5
j_gene: TRBJ1-2
CDR3aa: CASGLDTHYGYTF

v_gene: TRBV9
j_gene: TRBJ1-2
CDR3aa: CASSESTGQANYGYTF

v_gene: TRBV4-2
j_gene: TRBJ2-7
CDR3aa: CASSQDRYAGGRYEQYF

v_gene: TRBV20-1
j_gene: TRBJ1-2
CDR3aa: CSARGGVDYTF

v_gene: TRBV5-4
j_gene: TRBJ2-7
CDR3aa: CASSGGSRGTGIYEQYF

v_gene: TRBV4-3
j_gene: TRBJ2-7
CDR3aa: CASSQDRGGPSYEQYF

v_gene: TRBV28
j_gene: TRBJ2-3
CDR3aa: CASSLSPRDPDTDTQYF

v_gene: TRBV4-3
j_gene: TRBJ2-1
CDR3aa: CASSPVLAGEYNEQFF

v_gene: TRBV28
j_gene: TRBJ1-5
CDR3aa: CASSQPSLFSNQPQHF

v_gene: TRBV14
j_gene: TRBJ1-5
CDR3aa: CASSSGALQPQHF

v_gene: TRBV27
j_gene: TRBJ2-3
CDR3aa: CASSLSVAATDTQYF

v_gene: TRBV7-3
j_gene: TRBJ1-6
CDR3aa: CASSEGQGGSPLHF

v_gene: TRBV4-1
j_gene: TRBJ1-6
CDR3aa: CASSQTRNSPLHF